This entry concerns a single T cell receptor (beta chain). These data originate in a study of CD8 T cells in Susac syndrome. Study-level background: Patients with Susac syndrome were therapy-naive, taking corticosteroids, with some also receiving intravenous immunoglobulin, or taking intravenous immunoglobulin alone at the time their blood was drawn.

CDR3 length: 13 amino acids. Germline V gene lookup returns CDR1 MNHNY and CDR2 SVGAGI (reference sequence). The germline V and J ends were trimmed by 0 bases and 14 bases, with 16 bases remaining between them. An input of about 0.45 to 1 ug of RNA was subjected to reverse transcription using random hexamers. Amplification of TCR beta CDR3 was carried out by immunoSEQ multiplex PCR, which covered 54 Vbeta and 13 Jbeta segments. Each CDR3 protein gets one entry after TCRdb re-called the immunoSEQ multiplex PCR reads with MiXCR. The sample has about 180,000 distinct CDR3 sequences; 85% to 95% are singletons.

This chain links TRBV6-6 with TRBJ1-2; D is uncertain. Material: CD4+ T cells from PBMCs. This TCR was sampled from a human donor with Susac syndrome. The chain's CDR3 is CASSYSGEGWRTF. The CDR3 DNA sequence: TGTGCCAGCAGTTACTCCGGAGAAGGTTGGAGGACCTTC.